This passage covers 14 T cell receptor beta chains from one sample sequenced in a study of regulatory T cells in long-lasting Graves disease. The time point: persistent/refractory GD, antithyroid drugs over 5 years with positive TRAb. From PBMCs, RNA was extracted and then used to make the TCR library. The authors built TCR beta libraries using iRepertoire HTBI primers and Arm-PCR of CDR3 regions. TCRdb redid the calling of the multiplex PCR reads with MiXCR, one entry per CDR3 protein. The repertoire holds about 460,000 distinct CDR3 sequences, less than 25% seen once, with over 10% in the top ten. This sample comprised peripheral blood mononuclear cells (PBMCs), obtained when the disease was refractory, from a patient treated with antithyroid drugs. The receptors originated from a female donor with Graves disease.

The chain recombines TRBV18 with TRBJ1-1; the D gene is possibly TRBD1 (6 bases). The CDR3 runs 15 residues. V lost 2 bases and J lost 2, with 12 bases in between. Germline assignment: CDR1 KGHSH and CDR2 LQKENI. CDR3 loop: CASSPIEGVNTEAFF. CDR3 sequence (DNA): TGTGCCAGCTCACCAATTGAGGGGGTAAACACTGAAGCTTTCTTT. Drawing the rest from reference TRBV18 and TRBJ1-1, the complete variable domain is NAGVMQNPRHLVRRRGQEARLRCSPMKGHSHVYWYRQLPEEGLKFMVYLQKENIIDESGMPKERFSAEFPKEGPSILRIQQVVRGDSAAYFCASSPIEGVNTEAFFGQGTRLTVV.

Points on this clonotype: A read error may be the cause here, since a much bigger clone is one base away. The chain uses TRBV7-2 and TRBJ2-5; either TRBD1 or TRBD2 may fit D (5 bases each). The V end was cut by 1 base, the J end by 9 bases, with 15 bases between. The germline V gene has CDR1 SGHTA and CDR2 FQGNSA. This CDR3 spans 14 amino acids. This CDR3 reads CTSSLVPEGLPQYF. DNA of the CDR3: TGTACCAGCAGCTTAGTCCCTGAGGGGTTGCCCCAGTACTTC.

This chain links TRBV15 with TRBJ1-2; no firm D call. CDR3 length equals 15 residues. V dropped 4 bases and J dropped 8 bases, with 20 bases sitting between them. CDR1 is LNHNV, CDR2 YYDKDF, per germline (reference sequence). This CDR3 is CATSTLRRGVRGYTF. The CDR3 DNA follows: TGTGCCACCAGCACCCTTCGGCGGGGAGTTAGGGGCTACACCTTC. The full variable domain, completed using reference TRBV15 and TRBJ1-2, is DAMVIQNPRYQVTQFGKPVTLSCSQTLNHNVMYWYQQKSSQAPKLLFHYYDKDFNNEADTPDNFQSRRPNTSFCFLDIRSPGLGDTAMYLCATSTLRRGVRGYTFGSGTRLTVV.

This clonotype has at least ten counts. V usage is TRBV6-9 and J usage is TRBJ1-1; D might be TRBD1 (6 bases). V lost 4 bases to trimming and J lost 11 bases, with 14 bases between them. This CDR3 is 12 amino acids long. Germline lookup yields CDR1 MNHGY and CDR2 SVAAGI. CDR3 bases: TGTGCCAGCAGTTTTCGACAGGCCGAGGCTTTCTTT. Amino acids: CASSFRQAEAFF.

On this clonotype itself: Being one base from a much bigger clone, this may be a read error. This chain joins TRBV12-3 or TRBV12-4 and TRBJ2-7, with a weak D call TRBD1 (6 bases). There are 16 residues in the CDR3. V shed 7 bases and J shed 2 bases, with 21 bases lying between them. The CDR3 sequence: CASNPYRENATYEQYF. CDR3 DNA sequence: TGTGCCAGCAATCCATACAGGGAAAATGCGACCTACGAGCAGTACTTC.

This clonotype was counted a few times. For the CDR3, the DNA is TGTGCCAGCGGGTTTGCACAGGGTCCCTACGAGCAGTACTTC. Its translation: CASGFAQGPYEQYF. V is TRBV7-2 and J is TRBJ2-7; TRBD1 might be the D (6 bases). The CDR3 spans 14 residues. The germline CDR1 and CDR2 sequences are SGHTA and FQGNSA. Trimming removed 8 bases from V and 2 bases from J, with 16 bases in between.

This clonotype occurred many times. This CDR3 reads CASRDHRDFSYEQYF. The CDR3 nucleotides are TGTGCCAGCAGGGACCACAGGGACTTCTCCTACGAGCAGTACTTC. The genes are TRBV12-3 or TRBV12-4 and TRBJ2-7; D possibly matches TRBD1 or TRBD2 (6 bases each). V lost 6 bases to trimming and J lost 0 bases, with 15 bases between them. This CDR3 is 15 amino acids long.

Concerning this clonotype: A read error is possible here, since a much larger clone lies one base away. This rearrangement joins TRBV7-2 to TRBJ2-2; perhaps D is TRBD1 or TRBD2 (5 bases each). This CDR3 region has 14 residues. Per germline, CDR1 SGHTA and CDR2 FQGNSA. CDR3 loop: CASSPGTRTGEPFF. The CDR3 DNA follows: TGTGCCAGCAGCCCCGGGACCCGGACCGGGGAGCCGTTTTTT.

The V call is TRBV27, the J call TRBJ2-2; TRBD2 might be the D (5 bases). Between the trimmed V and J ends, which lost 6 bases and 5 bases, there was a span of 16 bases. CDR3 length: 15 residues. CDR1 and CDR2 (germline): MNHEY, SMNVEV (reference sequence). The DNA for the CDR3 is TGTGCCAGCAGCATACAACGACCGGGGACCGGGGAGCTGTTTTTT. It yields the protein CASSIQRPGTGELFF.

This clonotype was seen repeatedly, ten times or more. The chain combines TRBV7-2 with TRBJ1-6; the match to TRBD1 covers 7 bases. CDR3 length equals 18 residues. V shed 3 bases, J shed 6 bases, and the junction held 14 bases outside the gene matches. Germline V gives CDR1 SGHTA, CDR2 FQGNSA. As DNA, the CDR3 is TGTGCCAGCAGCTTTTTAAGCGGGGGAACAGGGGCTAATTCACCCCTCCACTTT. Translated: CASSFLSGGTGANSPLHF.

This clonotype was recorded at least ten times. The V gene is TRBV7-2, the J gene TRBJ1-6; D gene uncertain. CDR3 size: 16 residues. The germline CDR1 and CDR2 sequences are SGHTA and FQGNSA. The V end lost 0 bases, the J end lost 2 bases, and 8 bases lay between the germline ends. As DNA, the CDR3 is TGTGCCAGCAGCTTAGCGAGGACCCCCTATAATTCACCCCTCCACTTT. As protein: CASSLARTPYNSPLHF. Full variable domain (outside the CDR3, taken from reference TRBV7-2 and TRBJ1-6): GAGVSQSPSNKVTEKGKDVELRCDPISGHTALYWYRQSLGQGLEFLIYFQGNSAPDKSGLPSDRFSAERTGGSVSTLTIQRTQQEDSAVYLCASSLARTPYNSPLHFGNGTRLTVT.

The gene calls are TRBV9 and TRBJ2-5; tentative D call: TRBD2 (6 bases). Per the germline V gene, CDR1 is SGDLS and CDR2 is YYNGEE. Trimming cost V 4 bases and J 5 bases, with 21 bases left between them. This CDR3 is 16 amino acids long. The CDR3 DNA reads as TGTGCCAGCAGCCCCCGGTTTAGCCCCGCGGGGGAGACCCAGTACTTC. This gives the protein CASSPRFSPAGETQYF.

Many counts were recorded for this clonotype. The gene calls are TRBV10-3 and TRBJ2-5, with D perhaps TRBD1 (5 bases). V dropped 2 bases and J dropped 7 bases, with 17 bases sitting between them. Looked up from germline, CDR1 is ENHRY and CDR2 is SYGVKD. The CDR3 covers 15 residues. This CDR3 is CAISEVQGRAGTQYF. The CDR3 DNA follows: TGTGCCATCAGTGAGGTCCAGGGAAGGGCAGGGACCCAGTACTTC.

The sample holds a few counts of this clonotype. The rearrangement uses TRBV7-2 and TRBJ1-5; 7 bases line up with TRBD1. This CDR3 spans 13 amino acids. Germline V gene sequence: CDR1 SGHTA, CDR2 FQGNSA. Germline trimming cut 5 bases from V and 7 bases from J; bases unmatched to any gene: 5. The CDR3 here is CASSQDREQPQHF. The DNA of the CDR3 is TGTGCCAGCAGCCAAGACAGGGAACAGCCCCAGCATTTT.